The TCR beta chain described here comes from a study of OX40 agonist ivuxolimab in advanced cancers. Trimming pared 5 bases from V and 4 bases from J, leaving 18 bases between. The length of the CDR3 is 15 residues. Germline V gene sequence: CDR1 SGHAT, CDR2 FQNNGV. This clone has a single count. Sequencing was performed with immunoSEQ multiplex PCR; in TCRdb, only in-frame clones are kept and a portion is missing. The sample lists 28,000 or so clones, roughly 90% occurring once. The sequence was collected from an adult with an advanced solid tumor such as melanoma, head and neck, liver or kidney cancer. The chain links TRBV11-2 to TRBJ2-7, with unresolved D. This specimen consisted of CD4+ or CD8+ T cells sorted from blood, obtained in a trial of the OX40 agonist ivuxolimab. The CDR3 region is CASSLPGLGPYEQYF. The CDR3, as DNA: TGTGCCAGCAGCCTACCCGGCCTTGGCCCTTACGAGCAGTACTTC.